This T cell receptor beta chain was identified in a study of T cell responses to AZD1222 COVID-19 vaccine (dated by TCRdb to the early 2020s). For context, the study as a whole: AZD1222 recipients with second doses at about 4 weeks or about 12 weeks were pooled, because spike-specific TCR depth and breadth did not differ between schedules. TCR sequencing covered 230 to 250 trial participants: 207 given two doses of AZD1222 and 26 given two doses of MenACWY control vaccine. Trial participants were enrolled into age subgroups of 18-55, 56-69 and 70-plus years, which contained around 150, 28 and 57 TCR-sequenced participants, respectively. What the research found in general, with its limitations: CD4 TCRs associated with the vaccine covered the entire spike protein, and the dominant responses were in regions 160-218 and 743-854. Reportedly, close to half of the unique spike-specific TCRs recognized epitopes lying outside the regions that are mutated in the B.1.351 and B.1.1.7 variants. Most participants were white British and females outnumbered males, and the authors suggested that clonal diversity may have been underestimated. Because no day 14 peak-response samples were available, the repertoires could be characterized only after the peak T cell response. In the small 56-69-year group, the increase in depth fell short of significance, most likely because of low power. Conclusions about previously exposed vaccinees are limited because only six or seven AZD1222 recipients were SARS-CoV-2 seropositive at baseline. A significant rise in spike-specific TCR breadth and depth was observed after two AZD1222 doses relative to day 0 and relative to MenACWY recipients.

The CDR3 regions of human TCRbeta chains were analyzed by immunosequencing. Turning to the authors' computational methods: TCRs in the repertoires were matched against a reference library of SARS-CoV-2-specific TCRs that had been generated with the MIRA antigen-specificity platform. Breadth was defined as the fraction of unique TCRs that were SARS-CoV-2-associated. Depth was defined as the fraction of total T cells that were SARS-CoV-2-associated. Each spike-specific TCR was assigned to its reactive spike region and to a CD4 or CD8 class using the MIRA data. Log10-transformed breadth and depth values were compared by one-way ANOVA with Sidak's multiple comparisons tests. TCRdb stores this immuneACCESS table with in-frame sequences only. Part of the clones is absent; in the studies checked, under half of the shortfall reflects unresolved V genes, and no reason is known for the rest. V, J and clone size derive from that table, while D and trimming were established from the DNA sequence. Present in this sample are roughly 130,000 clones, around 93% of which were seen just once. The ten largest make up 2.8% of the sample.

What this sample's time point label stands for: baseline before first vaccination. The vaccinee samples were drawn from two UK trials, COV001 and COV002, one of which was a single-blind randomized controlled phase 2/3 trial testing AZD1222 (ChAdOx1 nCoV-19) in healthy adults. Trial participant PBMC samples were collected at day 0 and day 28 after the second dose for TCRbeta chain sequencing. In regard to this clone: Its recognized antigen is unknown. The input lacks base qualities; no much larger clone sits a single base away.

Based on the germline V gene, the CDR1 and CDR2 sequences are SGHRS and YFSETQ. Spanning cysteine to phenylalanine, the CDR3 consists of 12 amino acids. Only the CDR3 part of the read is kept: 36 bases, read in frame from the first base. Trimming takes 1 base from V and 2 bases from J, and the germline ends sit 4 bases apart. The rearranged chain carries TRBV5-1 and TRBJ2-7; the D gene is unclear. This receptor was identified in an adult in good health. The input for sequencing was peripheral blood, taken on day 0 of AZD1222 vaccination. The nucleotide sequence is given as TGCGCCAGCAGCTTGAGGCCCTACGAGCAGTACTTC. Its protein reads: CASSLRPYEQYF.